Below are 29 T cell receptor beta chains sequenced from a single sample in a study of T-cell memory formation after mild COVID-19. TCRdb recomputed calls from the 5' RACE reads with MiXCR, one row per CDR3 protein. The sample has 550,000 to 650,000 distinct CDR3 sequences, approximately 15% seen once; the top ten hold around 7.8%. Input material: PBMCs or a T cell subset sorted from them (not recorded which). These receptors were taken from an adult woman who had mild COVID-19 (a few samples of this study predate the infection). Cell type and time point are not known.

This chain links TRBV20-1 with TRBJ1-5, with 8 bases identical to TRBD1. V shed 3 bases, J shed 5 bases, and the junction held 6 bases outside the gene matches. The CDR3 is 14 amino acids. Germline-derived CDR1 and CDR2 are DFQATT and SNEGSKA (reference sequence). The CDR3 nucleotides read TGCAGTGCTAGCACGGACAGGGCGGATCAGCCCCAGCATTTT. Translating gives CSASTDRADQPQHF.

This chain uses TRBV7-9 with TRBJ2-1; a possible D gene is TRBD2 (5 bases). Germline loops: CDR1 SEHNR, CDR2 FQNEAQ (reference sequence). Trimming cost V 3 bases and J 5 bases, with 14 bases left between them. The length of the CDR3 is 15 residues. DNA for the CDR3: TGTGCCAGCAGCTTCAGGACTCCGGAACACAATGAGCAGTTCTTC. Its translation is CASSFRTPEHNEQFF.

The rearrangement uses TRBV30 and TRBJ2-2; TRBD2 agrees at 12 bases. This CDR3 has 15 amino acids. V shed 5 bases and J 7 bases; nucleotides not matched to a gene: 8. CDR1 GTSNPN and CDR2 SVGIG come from the germline V gene (reference sequence). CDR3 amino acids: CAWCLAGGPSGELFF. The CDR3 DNA reads as TGTGCCTGGTGTCTAGCGGGAGGGCCTAGCGGGGAGCTGTTTTTT.

The gene calls are TRBV6-2 or TRBV6-3 and TRBJ1-3; no firm D call. Germline CDR1 is MNHEY and CDR2 is SVGEGT. This CDR3 comprises 13 residues. V was cut by 2 bases and J by 7 bases, with 9 bases left in between. In DNA, the CDR3 is TGTGCCAGCAGTTACGTCCTCCGGAACACCATATATTTT. This sequence encodes CASSYVLRNTIYF.

This clonotype was counted only a few times. The CDR3, as DNA: TGTGCCAGCAGTTTAGGGCGACTTGGGACACGCAATCAGCCCCAGCATTTT. The encoded protein is CASSLGRLGTRNQPQHF. This chain links TRBV12-3 or TRBV12-4 with TRBJ1-5; D might be TRBD1 (6 bases). The V gene lost 1 base and the J gene lost 2 bases, with 15 bases spanning the gap. The CDR3 loop spans 17 amino acids.

This clonotype was recorded a few times. The genes are TRBV7-9 and TRBJ2-2, with D unclear. CDR3 length: 13 amino acids. CDR1 and CDR2 (germline): SEHNR, FQNEAQ (reference sequence). Trimming took 3 bases from V and 5 from J, leaving 7 bases between them. The CDR3 sequence is CASSFSQTGELFF. The CDR3 coding sequence is TGTGCCAGCAGCTTTTCCCAAACCGGGGAGCTGTTTTTT. The variable domain in full, with the rest retrieved from reference TRBV7-9 and TRBJ2-2, is DTGVSQNPRHKITKRGQNVTFRCDPISEHNRLYWYRQTLGQGPEFLTYFQNEAQLEKSRLLSDRFSAERPKGSFSTLEIQRTEQGDSAMYLCASSFSQTGELFFGEGSRLTVL.

The CDR3 sequence is CASSKVSRAYEQYF. As DNA, the CDR3 is TGTGCCAGCAGCAAAGTTTCCAGAGCCTACGAGCAGTACTTC. The chain has TRBV21-1 and TRBJ2-7. TRBV21-1 is a pseudogene locus. CDR3 length equals 14 residues.

This clonotype was observed a handful of times. The chain recombines TRBV7-8 with TRBJ2-4; perhaps TRBD2 as D (5 bases). The CDR3 is 16 residues long. Between the trimmed V and J ends, which lost 5 bases and 0 bases, there was a span of 14 bases. Germline assignment: CDR1 SGHVS and CDR2 FQNEAQ. CDR3 in DNA: TGTGCCAGCAGCCTAAAGAGGGAAATAGCCAAAAACATTCAGTACTTC. Translating gives CASSLKREIAKNIQYF.

The chain couples TRBV10-3 to TRBJ2-3, with D perhaps TRBD2 (6 bases). Trimming pared 8 bases from V and 0 bases from J, leaving 12 bases between. Germline V gives CDR1 ENHRY, CDR2 SYGVKD. The CDR3 length is 14 residues. CDR3 DNA: TGTGCCATCGAGGAGGGTACGAGCACAGATACGCAGTATTTT. It codes for CAIEEGTSTDTQYF.

This clonotype has only a few counts. The J gene is TRBJ2-1, the V gene TRBV9; a weak D match, TRBD1 (6 bases). V shed 1 base and J shed 7 bases, with 15 bases lying between them. The CDR3 sequence is 15 residues long. CDR1 is SGDLS, CDR2 YYNGEE, per germline. The CDR3 sequence is CASSVRTGKVNEQFF. CDR3 nucleotide sequence: TGTGCCAGCAGCGTACGTACAGGGAAAGTGAATGAGCAGTTCTTC.

Ten or more counts support this clonotype. V gene TRBV9 combines with J gene TRBJ2-3; D is perhaps TRBD2 (5 bases). The CDR3 runs to 13 residues. Trimming removed 5 bases at V and 2 bases at J, with 9 bases between. Looked up from germline, CDR1 is SGDLS and CDR2 is YYNGEE. CDR3 loop: CASSLGITDTQYF. DNA of the CDR3: TGTGCCAGCAGTCTCGGGATCACAGATACGCAGTATTTT.

The chain is built from TRBV19 and TRBJ2-1; 7 bases match TRBD2. The CDR3 runs 14 residues. CDR1 is LNHDA, CDR2 SQIVND, per germline (reference sequence). V lost 5 bases and J lost 10; bases outside the gene matches: 11. DNA of the CDR3: TGTGCCAGTAGTGCGACAGTCGCCGGGAGGGAGCAGTTCTTC. Its translation: CASSATVAGREQFF.

This clonotype was counted at least ten times. The V call is TRBV5-1, the J call TRBJ2-5; D gene ambiguous. Germline values: CDR1 SGHRS, CDR2 YFSETQ. The CDR3 is made up of 14 amino acids. Trimming stripped 0 bases from V and 2 bases from J, with 8 bases between. The CDR3: CASSLESLQETQYF. CDR3 coding DNA: TGCGCCAGCAGCTTGGAATCGTTGCAAGAGACCCAGTACTTC.

Many counts were recorded for this clonotype. CDR3 sequence: CASSLSYVQPYEQYF. DNA for the CDR3: TGTGCCAGCAGCTTATCCTACGTACAACCCTACGAGCAGTACTTC. The V and J genes are TRBV7-2 and TRBJ2-7; D gene uncertain. The length of the CDR3 is 15 residues. The germline V and J ends were trimmed by 2 bases and 2 bases, with 13 bases remaining between them. Germline CDR1 is SGHTA and CDR2 is FQGNSA.

This clonotype was seen more than once but under ten times. The chain joins TRBV20-1 to TRBJ1-6; D is undetermined. V dropped 5 bases and J dropped 8 bases, with 7 bases sitting between them. This CDR3 spans 11 amino acids. Germline V CDR1 and CDR2: DFQATT, SNEGSKA (reference sequence). CDR3 sequence (DNA): TGCAGTGCTTACAAGGATTCACCCCTCCACTTT. It codes for CSAYKDSPLHF.

This clonotype was observed at least ten times. This chain connects TRBV3-1 to TRBJ2-3; 10 bases map to TRBD2. Trimming cost V 4 bases and J 2 bases; bases outside gene matches: 6. The CDR3 has 16 amino acids. Germline CDR1 LGHDT, CDR2 YNNKEL (reference sequence). CDR3 residues: CASSRLAGLNTDTQYF. The CDR3 DNA sequence: TGTGCCAGCAGCCGACTAGCGGGCCTCAACACAGATACGCAGTATTTT.

Ten or more counts support this clonotype. The chain recombines TRBV7-2 with TRBJ2-5, with D perhaps TRBD2 (7 bases). The ends were cut back, 1 base at V and 6 bases at J, with 12 bases in the middle. Per the germline V gene, CDR1 is SGHTA and CDR2 is FQGNSA. This CDR3 is 14 amino acids long. CDR3 loop: CASSLEGGRKTQYF. The CDR3 nucleotides read TGTGCCAGCAGCTTAGAGGGGGGGCGGAAGACCCAGTACTTC.

This clonotype was seen more than once but under ten times. This rearrangement joins TRBV11-2 to TRBJ1-2, with a tentative D call TRBD1 (5 bases). Deletions cut 5 bases from V and 1 base from J, with 17 bases between. The CDR3 is 16 amino acids. The germline CDR1 and CDR2 sequences are SGHAT and FQNNGV. In DNA, the CDR3 is TGTGCCAGCAGCCTCCTCCAGGGACGGAGTAACTATGGCTACACCTTC. Its protein is CASSLLQGRSNYGYTF.

This clonotype was detected a few times. V gene TRBV18 combines with J gene TRBJ2-7; D might be TRBD1 (5 bases). The V gene lost 4 bases and the J gene lost 4 bases, with 11 bases spanning the gap. The germline CDR1 and CDR2 sequences are KGHSH and LQKENI. The CDR3 has 13 residues. CDR3 in amino acids: CASSLWSGYEQYF. DNA of the CDR3: TGTGCCAGCTCACTGTGGTCAGGGTACGAGCAGTACTTC.

This clonotype has a handful of counts. V is TRBV4-1 and J is TRBJ1-2; possible D gene TRBD1, 6 bases. The CDR3 runs to 13 residues. Trimming left V 3 bases short and J 8 bases short, with 13 bases between. CDR1 is MGHRA and CDR2 is YSYEKL in the germline V gene. CDR3 protein: CASSQSQGAGYTF. The CDR3 nucleotides read TGCGCCAGCAGCCAGTCACAGGGTGCAGGCTACACCTTC.

The rearrangement links TRBV5-1 to TRBJ2-2; no definite D call. The CDR3 runs to 14 residues. Germline V gives CDR1 SGHRS, CDR2 YFSETQ. The V end was cut by 2 bases, the J end by 7 bases, with 12 bases between. As DNA, the CDR3 is TGCGCCAGCAGCTTCCGGCTGGAAAACGGGGAGCTGTTTTTT. It translates to CASSFRLENGELFF.

This clonotype was picked up a small number of times. The rearrangement uses TRBV7-9 and TRBJ2-1; no definite D call. Germline CDR1 SEHNR, CDR2 FQNEAQ (reference sequence). The CDR3 spans 13 residues. V lost 5 bases and J lost 7, with 12 bases in between. CDR3 sequence reads: CASSPFGGNEQFF. The CDR3 DNA sequence: TGTGCCAGCAGCCCCTTCGGTGGGAATGAGCAGTTCTTC.

This clonotype occurred a few times. The CDR3 DNA reads TGTGCCAGCAGCTCCCATAGAGGACCTCGGGGCGGGGAGCTGTTTTTT. It specifies CASSSHRGPRGGELFF. V usage is TRBV11-2 and J usage is TRBJ2-2; a possible D gene is TRBD2 (5 bases). Germline V lookup: CDR1 SGHAT, CDR2 FQNNGV. V was shortened by 4 bases and J by 7 bases, with 19 bases between the two germline ends. This CDR3 comprises 16 residues.

The chain employs TRBV20-1 and TRBJ2-1, with TRBD2 identical over 12 bases. V dropped 6 bases and J dropped 0; count of bases not matched to a gene: 3. This CDR3 spans 15 amino acids. The germline CDR1 and CDR2 sequences are DFQATT and SNEGSKA (reference sequence). In nucleotides, the CDR3 is TGCAGTGCCCAACTAGCGGGGGGCTCCTACAATGAGCAGTTCTTC. As protein: CSAQLAGGSYNEQFF.

A few counts support this clonotype. The rearrangement uses TRBV3-1 and TRBJ2-3; maybe TRBD1 (6 bases). Germline CDR1 LGHDT, CDR2 YNNKEL (reference sequence). The CDR3 sequence is 17 residues long. The V end was cut by 1 base, the J end by 4 bases, with 18 bases between. Written as DNA, the CDR3 is TGTGCCAGCAGCCAAGTCCGACAGGCTAACGGGGCAGATACGCAGTATTTT. Its translation: CASSQVRQANGADTQYF.

The rearrangement uses TRBV12-3 or TRBV12-4 and TRBJ2-7; D unclear. The CDR3 loop spans 17 amino acids. The V gene lost 1 base and the J gene lost 7 bases, with 23 bases spanning the gap. DNA of the CDR3: TGTGCCAGCAGTTTAGGGTCTGGCAGGCCTCAGGCTTCAGAGCAGTACTTC. This translates into CASSLGSGRPQASEQYF.

This clonotype was recorded a few times. This chain links TRBV12-3 or TRBV12-4 with TRBJ2-2; D might be TRBD2 (6 bases). V was trimmed by 6 bases and J by 3 bases, leaving 8 bases between them. The CDR3 loop spans 13 amino acids. CDR3 bases: TGTGCCAGCAGGCGGGGTTACACCGGGGAGCTGTTTTTT. Amino acid sequence: CASRRGYTGELFF.

J is TRBJ2-1 and V is TRBV5-1; 12 bases match TRBD1. Germline V gene lookup returns CDR1 SGHRS and CDR2 YFSETQ. The CDR3 has 15 amino acids. The V and J ends lost 4 bases and 6 bases, in that order; junction bases with no gene match: 5. CDR3: CASSLGQGATNEQFF. The CDR3 DNA sequence: TGCGCCAGCAGCCTGGGACAGGGGGCAACCAATGAGCAGTTCTTC.

The sample holds many counts of this clonotype. V usage is TRBV7-2 and J usage is TRBJ2-3; 9 bases line up with TRBD2. The CDR3 sequence is 15 residues long. CDR1 is SGHTA, CDR2 FQGNSA, per germline. V shed 3 bases, J shed 4 bases, and the junction held 5 bases outside the gene matches. The CDR3 protein is CASSFGGGASDTQYF. The CDR3 bases are TGTGCCAGCAGCTTCGGCGGGGGGGCCTCAGATACGCAGTATTTT.